This T cell receptor (beta chain) emerged from a study of vaccination and CD4 T cells after COVID-19. Researchers used the Oncomine TCR Beta short-read assay to sequence DNA from cultured CD4+ T cells. MiXCR was run by TCRdb on the PCR reads, yielding one entry per CDR3 protein. This table has 3,500 or so distinct CDR3 sequences, 20% to 25% appearing once. Germline V gene sequence: CDR1 MNHEY, CDR2 SVGEGT. The CDR3 length is 14 residues. V was pared by 2 bases and J by 6 bases, with 6 bases of the junction left unmatched. Treatment defined: approximately nine-day PBMC culture with coronavirus spike peptide pools or control peptides (ViraFEST assay). To note about this clonotype: The antigen is unknown.

The sequence came from a human donor who had recovered from COVID-19. The rearrangement links TRBV6-2 or TRBV6-3 to TRBJ2-7; 8 positions match TRBD1. The specimen was CD4+ T cells from blood, cultured in vitro. In DNA, the CDR3 is TGTGCCAGCAGTTACCCAGGGACAGGCGGCGAGCAGTACTTC. Translation gives CASSYPGTGGEQYF.